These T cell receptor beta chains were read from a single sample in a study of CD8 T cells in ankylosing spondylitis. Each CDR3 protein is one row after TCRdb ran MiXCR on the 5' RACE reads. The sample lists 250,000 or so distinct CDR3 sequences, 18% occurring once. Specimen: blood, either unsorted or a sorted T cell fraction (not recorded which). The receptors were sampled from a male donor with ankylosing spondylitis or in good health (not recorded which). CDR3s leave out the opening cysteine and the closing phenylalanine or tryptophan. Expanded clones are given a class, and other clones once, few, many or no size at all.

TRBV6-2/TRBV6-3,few,ASTLGGSQPQH
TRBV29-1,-,SVGPTSYEQY
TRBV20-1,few,STSPIGEKLF
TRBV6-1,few,ASSAGLAGEGNEQY
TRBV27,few,ASSLLGPLAASSYEQY
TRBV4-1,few,ASSQGPGAPYEQY
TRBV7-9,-,ASSSLPGRYNEQF
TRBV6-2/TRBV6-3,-,ASSAGRAPSYEQY
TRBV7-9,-,ASSLEVQETQY
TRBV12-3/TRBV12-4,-,ASSFGPGGEQY
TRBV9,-,ASSVDREHEQY
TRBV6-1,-,ASSEGSGLYEQY
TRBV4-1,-,ASSQDPGETQY
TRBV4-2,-,ASSQAGASVVFVSGANVLT
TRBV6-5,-,ASSYSNTGGNEQF
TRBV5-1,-,ASSALTGMYEQY